The present T cell receptor beta chain was sequenced within a study of cytomegalovirus exposure and HLA in healthy donors. Overall study results and limits: The records held CMV serostatus as the only immune exposure information. Approximately 18,000 TCR beta sequences were associated with HLA alleles at 0.05 false discovery rate in a later analysis. Indistinguishable V segments, including TRBV6-2 and TRBV6-3, were excluded.

Primers: 60 Vbeta forward and 13 Jbeta reverse. The repertoire was sequenced with immunoSEQ multiplex PCR; TCRdb's copy has only in-frame clones and lacks some. The sample lists under 150,000 clones, 70% to 85% occurring once. On this clone: As yet, its antigen is unknown.

This CDR3 spans 15 amino acids. In germline, CDR1 is MGHRA, CDR2 YSYEKL. V was pared by 1 base and J by 4 bases, with 5 bases of the junction left unmatched. The sample was PBMCs. This sequence was found in a boy aged 10-17 years in good health and CMV-seronegative. The genes are TRBV4-1 and TRBJ1-2; 8 positions agree with TRBD1. CDR3 in amino acids: CASSQVGQAGYGYTF. The CDR3 region has the DNA TGCGCCAGCAGCCAAGTGGGACAGGCAGGCTATGGCTACACCTTC.